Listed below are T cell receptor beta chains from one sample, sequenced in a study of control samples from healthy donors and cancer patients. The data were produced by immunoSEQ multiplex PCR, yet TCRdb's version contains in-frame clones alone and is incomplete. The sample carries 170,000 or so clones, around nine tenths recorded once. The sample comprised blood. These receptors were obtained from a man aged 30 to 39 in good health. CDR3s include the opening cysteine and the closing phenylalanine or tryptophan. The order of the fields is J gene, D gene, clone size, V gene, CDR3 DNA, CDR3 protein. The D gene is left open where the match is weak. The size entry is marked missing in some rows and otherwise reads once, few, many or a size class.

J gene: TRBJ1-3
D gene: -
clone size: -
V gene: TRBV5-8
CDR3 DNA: TGTGCCAGCAGCCCGGGGATGATTCCTGGAAACACCATATATTTT
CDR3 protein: CASSPGMIPGNTIYF

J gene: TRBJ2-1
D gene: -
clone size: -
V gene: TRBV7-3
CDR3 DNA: TGTGCCAGCAGCTTAAGGTCCCTTGGGGTCAATGAGCAGTTCTTC
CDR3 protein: CASSLRSLGVNEQFF

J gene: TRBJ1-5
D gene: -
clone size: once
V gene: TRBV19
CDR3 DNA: TGTGCCAGTAGTCAGTCGGTTGGGCAACATCAGCCCCAGCATTTT
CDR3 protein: CASSQSVGQHQPQHF

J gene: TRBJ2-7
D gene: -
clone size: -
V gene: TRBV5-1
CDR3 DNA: TGCGCCAGCAGCTTGGTTGACCAATCCTACGAGCAGTACTTC
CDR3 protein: CASSLVDQSYEQYF

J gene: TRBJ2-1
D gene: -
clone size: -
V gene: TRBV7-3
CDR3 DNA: TGTGCCAGCAGCTTAAGCCCGTCAACTGAGCAGTTCTTC
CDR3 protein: CASSLSPSTEQFF

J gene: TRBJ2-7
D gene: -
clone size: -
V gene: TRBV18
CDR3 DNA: TGTGCCAGCTCGCCGGACACACGGGTCTACGAGCAGTACTTC
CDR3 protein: CASSPDTRVYEQYF

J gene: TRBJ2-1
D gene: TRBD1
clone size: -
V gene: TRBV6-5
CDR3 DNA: TGTGCCAGCAGTCGACAGGGGTACAATGAGCAGTTCTTC
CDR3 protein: CASSRQGYNEQFF

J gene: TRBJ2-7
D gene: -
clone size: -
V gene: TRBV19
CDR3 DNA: TGTGCCAGTAGTAGGGGCTACGAGCAGTACTTC
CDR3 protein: CASSRGYEQYF

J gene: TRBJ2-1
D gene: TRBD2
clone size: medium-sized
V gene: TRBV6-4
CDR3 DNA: TGTGCCAGCAGTGACTCTAGCGGGGGGGCCAATGAGCAGTTCTTC
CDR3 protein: CASSDSSGGANEQFF

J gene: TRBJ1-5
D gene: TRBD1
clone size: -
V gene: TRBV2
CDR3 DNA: TGTGCCAGCAGTGAAGGGACAGGGGGAAATCAGCCCCAGCATTTT
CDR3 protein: CASSEGTGGNQPQHF

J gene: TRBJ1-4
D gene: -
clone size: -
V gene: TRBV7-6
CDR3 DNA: TGTGCCAGCAGCTTAGGACTGGCAACGGGTGAAAAACTGTTTTTT
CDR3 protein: CASSLGLATGEKLFF

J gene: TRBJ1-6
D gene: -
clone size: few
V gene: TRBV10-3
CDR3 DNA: TGTGCCATCACATTCAGGGAGGATTCACCCCTCCACTTT
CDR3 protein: CAITFREDSPLHF

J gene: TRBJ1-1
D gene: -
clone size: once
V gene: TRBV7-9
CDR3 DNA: TGTGCCAGCACTCCTGGCCGTACCACTGAAGCTTTCTTT
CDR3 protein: CASTPGRTTEAFF

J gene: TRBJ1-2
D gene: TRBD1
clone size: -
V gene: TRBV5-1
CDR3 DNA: TGCGCCAGCAGCAAAACCAGGGGGGACTATGGCTACACCTTC
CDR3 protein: CASSKTRGDYGYTF

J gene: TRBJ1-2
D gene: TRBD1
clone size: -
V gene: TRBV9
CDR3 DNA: TGTGCCAGCAGTTCACACAGGGGTGGGTATGGCTACACCTTC
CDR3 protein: CASSSHRGGYGYTF

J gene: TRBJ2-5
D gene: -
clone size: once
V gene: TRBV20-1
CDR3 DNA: TGCAGTGCTCGCCCCCAAGAGACCCAGTACTTC
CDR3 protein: CSARPQETQYF

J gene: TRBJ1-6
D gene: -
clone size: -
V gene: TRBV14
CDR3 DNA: TGTGCCAGCAGCCAAGGGGGAGGGAATTCACCCCTCCACTTT
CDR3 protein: CASSQGGGNSPLHF

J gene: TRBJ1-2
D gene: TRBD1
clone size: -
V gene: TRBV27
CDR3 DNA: TGTGCCAGCAGTTACAGGACAGGGGAAGACTATGGCTACACCTTC
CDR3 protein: CASSYRTGEDYGYTF

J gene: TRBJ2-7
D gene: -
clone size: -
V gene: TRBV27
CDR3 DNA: TGTGCCAGCAGTTCTCCGGGCAGGAAGAGGTACGAGCAGTACTTC
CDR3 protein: CASSSPGRKRYEQYF

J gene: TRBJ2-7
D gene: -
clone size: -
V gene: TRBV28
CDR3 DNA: TGTGCCAGCAGTTTAAAATCCTACGAGCAGTACTTC
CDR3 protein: CASSLKSYEQYF

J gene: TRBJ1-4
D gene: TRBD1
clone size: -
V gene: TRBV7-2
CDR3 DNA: TGTGCCAGCAGCTTATCCGGACAGGCTAATGAAAAACTGTTTTTT
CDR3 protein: CASSLSGQANEKLFF

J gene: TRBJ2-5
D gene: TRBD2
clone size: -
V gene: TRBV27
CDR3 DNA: TGTGCCAGCAGCCGATACTCCGGGACTAGCGGGAGGCGGGGAGAGACCCAGTACTTC
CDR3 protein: CASSRYSGTSGRRGETQYF

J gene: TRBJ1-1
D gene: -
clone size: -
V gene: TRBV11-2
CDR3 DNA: TGTGCCAGCAGCCCGTTGTGGGATACTGAAGCTTTCTTT
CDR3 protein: CASSPLWDTEAFF